This T cell receptor beta chain was sequenced for a study of cytomegalovirus exposure and HLA in healthy donors. The study ran its PCR with 60 Vbeta and 13 Jbeta primers. The table came from immunoSEQ multiplex PCR; TCRdb's copy has only in-frame clones and leaves some out. In total, the table holds some 89,000 clones. The CDR3 extends over 13 amino acids. Germline V gene sequence: CDR1 MNHEY, CDR2 SMNVEV (reference sequence). V was pared by 3 bases and J by 5 bases, with 11 bases between. The genes are TRBV27 and TRBJ2-7, with D tentatively TRBD1 (5 bases). Sequencing was performed on PBMCs. The sequence derives from a woman aged 30 to 39 in good health and CMV-seronegative. In DNA form, the CDR3 reads TGTGCCAGCAGTTTGGGGCAGGGCCACGAGCAGTACTTC. Its protein is CASSLGQGHEQYF.